Sequencing of this T cell receptor beta chain was carried out in a study of T cell responses to AZD1222 COVID-19 vaccine. Study-level results: Donors in the cohort were predominantly white British and more often female, and clonal diversity was possibly underestimated. Reports say nearly half of spike-specific TCRs go after unmutated variant regions. Compared with day 0, the breadth and depth of the Spike-specific TCR repertoire rose significantly after two doses of AZD1222.

About this clone: Its antigen is still unknown.

TCRdb's table, derived via immunoSEQ multiplex PCR, lists solely in-frame clones and lacks some. The sample holds about 82,000 clones, about 90% seen once. The CDR3 is 16 residues long. V trimming: 0 bases; J trimming: 3 bases; junction bases outside the gene matches: 6. Germline V gene data show CDR1 as SGHRS and CDR2 as YFSETQ. Researchers grouped second doses given at about 4 or about 12 weeks into one pool. The chain joins TRBV5-1 to TRBJ2-7; 10 bases match TRBD1. This specimen was peripheral blood, taken 28 days after the second AZD1222 dose. The TCR originated in an adult who received the AZD1222 COVID-19 vaccine. CDR3 residues: CASSLGPGQGNYEQYF. The CDR3 nucleotides read TGCGCCAGCAGCTTGGGGCCGGGACAGGGGAACTACGAGCAGTACTTC. The whole variable domain, filled in from reference TRBV5-1 and TRBJ2-7, reads KAGVTQTPRYLIKTRGQQVTLSCSPISGHRSVSWYQQTPGQGLQFLFEYFSETQRNKGNFPGRFSGRQFSNSRSEMNVSTLELGDSALYLCASSLGPGQGNYEQYFGPGTRLTVT.